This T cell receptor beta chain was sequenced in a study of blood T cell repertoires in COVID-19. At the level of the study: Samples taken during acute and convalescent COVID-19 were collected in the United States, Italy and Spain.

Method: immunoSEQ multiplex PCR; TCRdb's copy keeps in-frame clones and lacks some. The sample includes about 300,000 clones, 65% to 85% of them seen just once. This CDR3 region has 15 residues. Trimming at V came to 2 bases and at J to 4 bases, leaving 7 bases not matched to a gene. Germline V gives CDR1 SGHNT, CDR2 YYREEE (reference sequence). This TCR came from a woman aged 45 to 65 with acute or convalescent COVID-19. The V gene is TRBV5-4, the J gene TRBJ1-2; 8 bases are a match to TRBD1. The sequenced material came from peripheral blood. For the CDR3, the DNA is TGTGCCAGCAGCTTAGAAAAACAGGGGGGCTATGGCTACACCTTC. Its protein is CASSLEKQGGYGYTF.